A single sample gave rise to the 8 T cell receptor beta chains below, sequenced in a study of T cell responses to AZD1222 COVID-19 vaccine. The repertoire was sequenced with immunoSEQ multiplex PCR; TCRdb's copy has only in-frame clones and lacks some. Of 95,000 to 150,000 clones in the sample, roughly 90% are singletons; the top ten hold 8.4%. The sequenced sample was peripheral blood, obtained on day 0 of AZD1222 vaccination. The source of these receptors is an adult in good health.

In this sample, this clone turned up once. The chain combines TRBV27 with TRBJ1-2; D remains ambiguous. The CDR3 covers 17 residues. Germline V gene data show CDR1 as MNHEY and CDR2 as SMNVEV (reference sequence). V was cut by 0 bases and J by 3 bases, with 17 bases left in between. CDR3 in DNA: TGTGCCAGCAGTTTATCGACCCGCCGGTCCCTTCACTATGGCTACACCTTC. Protein product: CASSLSTRRSLHYGYTF.

The genes are TRBV2 and TRBJ2-7; D gene ambiguous. This CDR3 contains 15 residues. CDR1 SNHLY and CDR2 FYNNEI come from the germline V gene. Trimming left V 8 bases short and J 0 bases short, with 17 bases between. CDR3 sequence reads: CASRLGLRSSYEQYF. The DNA of the CDR3 is TGTGCCAGCCGTTTGGGTCTGAGGAGCTCCTACGAGCAGTACTTC.

This clone was seen only once. CDR3 residues: CASRQSLSGGLKSYEQYF. The CDR3 DNA follows: TGTGCCAGCAGACAATCCCTTAGCGGGGGCCTGAAATCCTACGAGCAGTACTTC. The J gene is TRBJ2-7, the V gene TRBV2; 9 bases map to TRBD2. CDR1 and CDR2 from the germline V gene are SNHLY and FYNNEI. This CDR3 region has 18 residues. V shed 6 bases, J shed 1 base, and the junction held 16 bases outside the gene matches.

The chain combines TRBV10-2 with TRBJ2-7; D gene ambiguous. The CDR3 runs to 13 residues. V was trimmed by 2 bases and J by 3 bases, leaving 8 bases between them. Germline assignment: CDR1 WSHSY and CDR2 SAAADI. The CDR3 DNA sequence: TGCGCCAGCAGTGAGACGGGCTTCTACGAGCAGTACTTC. It yields the protein CASSETGFYEQYF.

The chain recombines TRBV28 with TRBJ1-2; D remains ambiguous. This CDR3 comprises 14 residues. Germline V gene sequence: CDR1 MDHEN, CDR2 SYDVKM. V was shortened by 6 bases and J by 5 bases, with 16 bases between the two germline ends. As DNA, the CDR3 is TGTGCCAGCAGCCCGGGAGGGCAACTTTATGGCTACACCTTC. Its protein is CASSPGGQLYGYTF.

This clone was recorded once. The chain joins TRBV29-1 to TRBJ1-1; the D gene is possibly TRBD1 (5 bases). The V end lost 5 bases, the J end lost 3 bases, and 13 bases lay between the germline ends. Germline CDR1 is SQVTM and CDR2 is ANQGSEA. CDR3 size: 13 residues. CDR3 DNA sequence: TGCAGCGTTCATTCGGGGGTTGACACTGAAGCTTTCTTT. It specifies CSVHSGVDTEAFF.

J is TRBJ1-4 and V is TRBV4-1; a possible D gene is TRBD1 (5 bases). The germline gives CDR1 MGHRA, CDR2 YSYEKL. The CDR3 covers 12 residues. Trimming stripped 6 bases from V and 8 bases from J, with 10 bases between. CDR3 loop: CASSPGREKLFF. DNA of the CDR3: TGCGCCAGCAGTCCAGGGCGGGAAAAACTGTTTTTT.

CDR3 nucleotides: TGTGCCAGCAGCCAAAGGGCGGGAGTCACAGATACGCAGTATTTT. This sequence encodes CASSQRAGVTDTQYF. This sequence joins TRBV3-1 (or the pseudogene TRBV3-2) and TRBJ2-3; 7 bases are a match to TRBD2. The CDR3 consists of 15 residues. The germline V gene has CDR1 LGHDT and CDR2 YNNKEL (reference sequence). J was trimmed by 2 bases and V by 2 bases; bases with no gene match: 4.